Ten or more counts support the clone carrying this T cell receptor (beta chain). This sample was included in a study of T cells in Graves' hyperthyroidism and ophthalmopathy. Whole-study context: Prior to any treatment, at the point of initial diagnosis, peripheral blood was collected.

Regions amplified from RNA transcripts were the TCR beta CDR3 regions. RT-PCR in the first round (using the HTBI primer set) targeted the TCR CDR3. One entry per CDR3 protein results from TCRdb running MiXCR on the multiplex PCR reads. Of around 350,000 distinct CDR3 sequences listed, around 13% are singletons. Germline values: CDR1 PRHDT, CDR2 FYEKMQ (reference sequence). The germline V and J ends were trimmed by 1 base and 4 bases, with 1 base remaining between them. The CDR3 is made up of 11 amino acids. Diagnostic assessment was based on clinical symptoms, serum thyroxine and TRAb, thyroid ultrasound and orbital computed tomography.

The receptor was isolated from a woman between 18 and 29 years old with Graves' hyperthyroidism. The specimen sequenced was blood. This chain uses TRBV13 with TRBJ1-1, with D hard to call. Here the CDR3 DNA reads TGTGCCAGCAGCTTAGCCACTGAAGCTTTCTTT. Translated, it gives CASSLATEAFF.